This TCR beta chain was observed in a study of T cells in Graves' hyperthyroidism and ophthalmopathy. Trimming removed 6 bases from V and 7 bases from J; junction bases left unmatched: 11. The CDR3 loop spans 14 amino acids. Germline V gene sequence: CDR1 MDHEN, CDR2 SYDVKM. RNA transcripts served as the template for amplifying TCR beta CDR3 regions. Researchers ran a first-round RT-PCR on the TCR CDR3 using the HTBI primer set. TCRdb processed the multiplex PCR reads anew with MiXCR; each CDR3 protein has one entry. Of hundreds of thousands of distinct CDR3 sequences in the sample, around 20% are singletons; the top ten hold 45% to 50%.

Sequencing was carried out using blood. This rearrangement joins TRBV28 to TRBJ1-2; 7 bases line up with TRBD1. The sequence derives from a man aged 40-55 years with Graves' ophthalmopathy. This CDR3 reads CASRTGQEWTGYTF. CDR3 DNA: TGTGCCAGCAGGACCGGACAGGAATGGACTGGCTACACCTTC.